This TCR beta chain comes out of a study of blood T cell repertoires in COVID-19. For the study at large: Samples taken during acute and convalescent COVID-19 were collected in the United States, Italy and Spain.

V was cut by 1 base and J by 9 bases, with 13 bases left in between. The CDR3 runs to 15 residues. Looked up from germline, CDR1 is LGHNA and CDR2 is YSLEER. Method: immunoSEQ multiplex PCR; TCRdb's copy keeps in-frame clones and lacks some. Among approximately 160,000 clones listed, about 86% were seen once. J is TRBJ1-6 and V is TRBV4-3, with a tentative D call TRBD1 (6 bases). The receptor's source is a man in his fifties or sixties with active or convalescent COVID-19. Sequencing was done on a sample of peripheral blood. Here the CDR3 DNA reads TGCGCCAGCAGCCAAGCGGTCCAGGGGAGTTCACCCCTCCACTTT. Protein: CASSQAVQGSSPLHF.